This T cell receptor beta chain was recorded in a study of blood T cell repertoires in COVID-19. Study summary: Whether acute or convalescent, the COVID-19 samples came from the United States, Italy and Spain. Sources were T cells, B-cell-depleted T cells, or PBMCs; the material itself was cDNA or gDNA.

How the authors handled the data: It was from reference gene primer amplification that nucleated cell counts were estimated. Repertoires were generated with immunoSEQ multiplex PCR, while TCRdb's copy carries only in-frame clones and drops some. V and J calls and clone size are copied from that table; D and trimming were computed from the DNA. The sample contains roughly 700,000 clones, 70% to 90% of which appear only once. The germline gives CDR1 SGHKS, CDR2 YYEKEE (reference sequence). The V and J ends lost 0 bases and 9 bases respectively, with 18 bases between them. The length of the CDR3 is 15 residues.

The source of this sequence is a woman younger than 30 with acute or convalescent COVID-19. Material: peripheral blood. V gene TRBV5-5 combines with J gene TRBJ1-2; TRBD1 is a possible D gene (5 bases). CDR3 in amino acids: CASSLDPTAYIRYTF. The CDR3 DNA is TGTGCCAGCAGCTTGGACCCGACAGCATACATCCGCTACACCTTC.